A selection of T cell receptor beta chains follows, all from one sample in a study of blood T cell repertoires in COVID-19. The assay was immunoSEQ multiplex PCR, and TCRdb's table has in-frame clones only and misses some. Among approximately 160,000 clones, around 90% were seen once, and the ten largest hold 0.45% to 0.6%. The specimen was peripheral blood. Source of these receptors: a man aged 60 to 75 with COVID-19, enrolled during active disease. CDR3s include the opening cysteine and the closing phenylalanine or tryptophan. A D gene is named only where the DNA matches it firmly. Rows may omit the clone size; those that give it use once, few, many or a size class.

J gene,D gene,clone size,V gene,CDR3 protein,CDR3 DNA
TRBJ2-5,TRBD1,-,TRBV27,CASSDPGQGIQETQYF,TGTGCCAGCAGTGATCCGGGACAGGGAATCCAAGAGACCCAGTACTTC
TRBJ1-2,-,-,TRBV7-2,CASSLALLGNYGYTF,TGTGCCAGCAGCTTAGCCTTATTGGGCAACTATGGCTACACCTTC
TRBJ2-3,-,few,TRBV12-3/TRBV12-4,CASSIEPDTQYF,TGTGCCAGCAGTATAGAGCCAGATACGCAGTATTTT
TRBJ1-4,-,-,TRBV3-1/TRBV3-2,CASSQVQDNEKLFF,TGTGCCAGCAGCCAGGTTCAGGATAATGAAAAACTGTTTTTT
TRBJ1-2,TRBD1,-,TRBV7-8,CASSSATGLQYGYTF,TGTGCCAGCAGCTCGGCGACAGGGTTACAGTATGGCTACACCTTC
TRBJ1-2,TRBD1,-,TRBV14,CASSHSYRGSSDGYTF,TGTGCCAGCAGCCATTCGTACAGGGGAAGCTCGGATGGCTACACCTTC
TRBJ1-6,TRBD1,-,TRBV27,CASRFRDRVSPLHF,TGTGCCAGCAGGTTCCGGGACAGGGTCTCACCCCTCCACTTT
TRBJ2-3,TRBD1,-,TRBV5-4,CASSPVTGTGAGDTQYF,TGTGCCAGCAGCCCGGTTACCGGGACAGGGGCGGGAGATACGCAGTATTTT
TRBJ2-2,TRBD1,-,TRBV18,CASSLRTGKSTGELFF,TGTGCCAGCTCACTTCGGACAGGGAAGAGCACCGGGGAGCTGTTTTTT
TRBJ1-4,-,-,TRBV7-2,CASSPMGGVVNEKLFF,TGTGCCAGCAGCCCTATGGGGGGGGTGGTTAATGAAAAACTGTTTTTT
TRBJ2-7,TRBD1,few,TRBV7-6,CASSLETGKRYEQYF,TGTGCCAGCAGCTTAGAGACAGGGAAGAGATACGAGCAGTACTTC
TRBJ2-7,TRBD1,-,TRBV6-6,CASSFDRDRGYEQYF,TGTGCCAGCAGTTTTGACCGGGACAGGGGCTACGAGCAGTACTTC
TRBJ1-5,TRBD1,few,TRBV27,CASSLNGQGGHQPQHF,TGTGCCAGCAGTTTAAACGGACAGGGAGGCCATCAGCCCCAGCATTTT
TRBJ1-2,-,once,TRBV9,CASSVGGGDYGYTF,TGTGCCAGCAGCGTAGGTGGAGGGGACTATGGCTACACCTTC
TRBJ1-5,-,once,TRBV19,CASSSPRESNQPQHF,TGTGCCAGTAGCAGCCCCCGGGAGAGCAATCAGCCCCAGCATTTT
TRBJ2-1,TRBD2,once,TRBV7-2,CASSLTPGLAGSYNEQFF,TGTGCCAGCAGCTTGACCCCAGGACTAGCGGGGTCTTACAATGAGCAGTTCTTC
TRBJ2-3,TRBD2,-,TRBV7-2,CASSLGGGVSDTQYF,TGTGCCAGCAGCTTAGGGGGAGGGGTGTCAGATACGCAGTATTTT
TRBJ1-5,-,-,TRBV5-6,CASSVQGSNQPQHF,TGTGCCAGCAGCGTCCAGGGCAGCAATCAGCCCCAGCATTTT
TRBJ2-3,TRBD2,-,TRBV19,CASREHGSGMDTQYF,TGTGCCAGTAGGGAACATGGTAGCGGGATGGATACGCAGTATTTT
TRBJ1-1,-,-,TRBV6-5,CASSYSDRLNTEAFF,TGTGCCAGCAGTTACTCCGACAGGCTGAACACTGAAGCTTTCTTT
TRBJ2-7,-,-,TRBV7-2,CASSPGTSYEQYF,TGTGCCAGCAGCCCCGGGACTTCTTACGAGCAGTACTTC
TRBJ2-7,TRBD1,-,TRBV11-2,CASSRRDRALNSYEQYF,TGTGCCAGCAGTCGCCGGGACAGGGCCCTTAACTCCTACGAGCAGTACTTC
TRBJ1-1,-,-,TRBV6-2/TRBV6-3,CASSYSAGGTEAFF,TGTGCCAGCAGTTACTCGGCGGGGGGCACTGAAGCTTTCTTT
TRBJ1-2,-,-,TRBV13,CASSSPKTASYGYTF,TGTGCCAGCAGCTCACCCAAAACAGCAAGCTATGGCTACACCTTC
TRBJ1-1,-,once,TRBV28,CASSLYAGNTEAFF,TGTGCCAGCAGTTTATACGCGGGGAACACTGAAGCTTTCTTT
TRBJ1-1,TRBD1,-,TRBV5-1,CASSFQGGNTEAFF,TGCGCCAGCAGCTTTCAGGGGGGGAACACTGAAGCTTTCTTT
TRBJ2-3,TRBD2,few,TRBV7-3,CASSLGTSGRTDTQYF,TGTGCCAGCAGCTTGGGGACTAGCGGTCGCACAGATACGCAGTATTTT
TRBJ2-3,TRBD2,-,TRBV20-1,CSASGLIAGRDTDTQYF,TGCAGTGCTAGTGGTCTTATAGCGGGGCGCGACACAGATACGCAGTATTTT
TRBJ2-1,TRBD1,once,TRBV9,CASSPFQGQGNNEQFF,TGTGCCAGCAGCCCTTTTCAGGGACAGGGGAACAATGAGCAGTTCTTC
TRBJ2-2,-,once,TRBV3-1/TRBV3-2,CASSKQASNTGELFF,TGTGCCAGCAGCAAACAGGCCTCGAACACCGGGGAGCTGTTTTTT
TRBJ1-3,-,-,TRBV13,CASSLDAGRNTIYF,TGTGCCAGCAGCTTAGACGCAGGGAGAAACACCATATATTTT
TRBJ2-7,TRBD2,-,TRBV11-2,CASSSGGSPSSQYF,TGTGCCAGCAGCTCCGGGGGGTCCCCTTCGTCGCAGTACTTC
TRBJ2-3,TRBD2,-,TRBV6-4,CASSDGAGEYTQYF,TGTGCCAGCAGTGACGGGGCGGGGGAATATACGCAGTATTTT
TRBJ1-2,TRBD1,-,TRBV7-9,CASSLARGQGEDGYTF,TGTGCCAGCAGCTTAGCCCGGGGACAGGGAGAGGATGGCTACACCTTC
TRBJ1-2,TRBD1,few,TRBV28,CASTQRQGHGYTF,TGTGCCAGCACTCAGAGACAGGGTCATGGCTACACCTTC
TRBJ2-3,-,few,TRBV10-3,CAISESGQATDTQYF,TGTGCCATCAGTGAGTCGGGCCAGGCCACAGATACGCAGTATTTT
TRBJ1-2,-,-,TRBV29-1,CSVEIRGTGKGYTF,TGCAGCGTTGAAATCCGTGGAACCGGGAAAGGCTACACCTTC
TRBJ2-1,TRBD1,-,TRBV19,CASSRDRGDEQFF,TGTGCCAGTAGTAGAGACAGGGGTGATGAGCAGTTCTTC
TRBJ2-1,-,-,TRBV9,CASSVATTGGLPVF,TGTGCCAGCAGCGTAGCGACGACAGGAGGACTCCCCGTCTTC
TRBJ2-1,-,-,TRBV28,CASRPPEGQPNYNEQFF,TGTGCCAGCAGGCCCCCTGAGGGTCAGCCGAACTACAATGAGCAGTTCTTC
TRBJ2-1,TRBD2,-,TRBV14,CASSLGGGYNEQFF,TGTGCCAGCAGCCTCGGCGGGGGGTACAATGAGCAGTTCTTC
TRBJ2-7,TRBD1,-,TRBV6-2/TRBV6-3,CASTPTGPSYEQYF,TGTGCCAGCACCCCGACAGGGCCCTCCTACGAGCAGTACTTC
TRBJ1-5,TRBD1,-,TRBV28,CASRPGQGASQPQHF,TGTGCCAGCAGACCGGGACAGGGGGCGAGTCAGCCCCAGCATTTT
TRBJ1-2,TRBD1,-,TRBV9,CASSSRGGQGLASLYGYTF,TGTGCCAGCAGCTCTCGAGGGGGACAGGGGCTGGCTAGCCTCTATGGCTACACCTTC
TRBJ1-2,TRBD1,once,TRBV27,CASSLSRQGGGYGYTF,TGTGCCAGCAGTTTATCCAGACAGGGGGGGGGCTATGGCTACACCTTC
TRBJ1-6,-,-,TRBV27,CASSSGRAGRAYNSPLHF,TGTGCCAGCAGTTCGGGGCGGGCGGGGCGTGCTTATAATTCACCCCTCCACTTT